This TCR beta chain was sequenced in a study of vaccination effects on CD4 cells after COVID-19. Findings and limits, study-wide: Clones of infection and vaccine origin contracted markedly late after vaccination.

Antigen-specific CD4+ T cells were expanded (with viral peptide pools) by the ViraFEST assay ahead of sequencing. The authors isolated CD4+ T cells after around 10 days of culture. Vaccine recipients had no previous SARS-CoV-2 infection; their nucleocapsid antibodies were negative. The table came from immunoSEQ multiplex PCR; TCRdb's copy has only in-frame clones and leaves some out. The sample holds fewer than 70,000 clones, 75% to 90% seen once. As to this clone: The antigen remains unidentified.

The sample in question was CD4+ T cells from PBMCs cultured with SARS-CoV-2 spike peptides, obtained before COVID-19 vaccination. This sequence was found in a human donor who received a COVID-19 vaccine.

The CDR3 DNA reads as TGCGCCAGCAGCCAAAAACCGGACAGGGGGACAAACAATGAGCAGTTCTTC. It translates to CASSQKPDRGTNNEQFF. The chain has TRBV4-1 and TRBJ2-1, with 10 nucleotides matching TRBD1. CDR1 and CDR2 (germline): MGHRA, YSYEKL. V shed 2 bases, J shed 5 bases, and the junction held 9 bases outside the gene matches. The length of the CDR3 is 17 residues.